This T cell receptor (beta chain) stems from a study of spatial heterogeneity in lung cancer. Across the whole study: A strong correlation was found between TCR transcript counts in tumor regions and a T cell module score derived from matched bulk RNA-seq. The study observed each unique TCR and UMI combination more than ten times on average in raw reads. Whole-study findings and limits: Mutation tallies in tumors tracked expanded intratumoral alpha and beta TCR counts.

CDR3 length equals 16 residues. Germline V gene lookup returns CDR1 DFQATT and CDR2 SNEGSKA (reference sequence). The ends were cut back, 0 bases at V and 2 bases at J, with 16 bases in the middle. As regards this clonotype: Its antigen is as yet unknown.

The library protocol tagged each TCR cDNA with a unique molecular identifier. TCRdb analysed the 5' RACE reads with MiXCR anew, one entry per CDR3 protein. The table has around 2,800 distinct CDR3 sequences, roughly 10% seen once. Time point meaning: sample taken at primary tumor resection. This clonotype was sampled from a male donor with early-stage non-small cell lung cancer. The chain has TRBV20-1 and TRBJ1-1, with D tentatively TRBD1 (6 bases). Sample: lung tumor tissue, taken at surgery. CDR3 protein: CSARDYPGTTNTEAFF. The CDR3 DNA is TGCAGTGCTAGAGATTACCCGGGGACAACCAACACTGAAGCTTTCTTT.